Below are 14 T cell receptor beta chains sequenced from a single sample in a study of shared clonotypes between healthy human individuals. Generated by immunoSEQ multiplex PCR, the TCRdb table keeps only in-frame clones and is missing some. The data contain millions of clones, 90% to 95% of them singletons. Input material: naive CD4+ T cells from PBMCs. Indicated subset: CD45RA+ positively selected. Receptors were obtained from a man aged 18 to 35 in good health. Some clones in this sample may be carry-over from other donors' samples.

This sequence joins TRBV30 and TRBJ1-2, with D possibly matching TRBD1 (5 bases). Germline V gene lookup returns CDR1 GTSNPN and CDR2 SVGIG (reference sequence). V was shortened by 0 bases and J by 2 bases, with 13 bases between the two germline ends. This CDR3 contains 15 residues. CDR3 sequence reads: CAWSVGAWGNYGYTF. DNA of the CDR3: TGTGCCTGGAGTGTAGGGGCATGGGGGAACTATGGCTACACCTTC.

V gene TRBV5-4 combines with J gene TRBJ2-5; a possible D gene is TRBD1 (5 bases). The CDR3 sequence is 15 residues long. Germline loops: CDR1 SGHNT, CDR2 YYREEE (reference sequence). V shed 1 base and J shed 7 bases, with 17 bases lying between them. The CDR3 coding sequence is TGTGCCAGCAGCTTGAGTACAGGTGCCCCCCCGACCCAGTACTTC. It encodes CASSLSTGAPPTQYF.

The chain has TRBV28 and TRBJ2-1, with 9 bases aligning to TRBD2. The CDR3 covers 16 residues. Germline loops: CDR1 MDHEN, CDR2 SYDVKM. Germline trimming cut 6 bases from V and 1 base from J; bases unmatched to any gene: 7. The CDR3 protein is CASRVLSGGSYNEQFF. CDR3 in DNA: TGTGCCAGCAGAGTTCTTAGCGGGGGATCCTACAATGAGCAGTTCTTC.

Turning to this clone: Different DNA sequences within this sample yield the same CDR3. The chain has TRBV18 and TRBJ2-5; 8 bases align to TRBD1. The V gene end was trimmed by 3 bases and the J gene end by 4 bases; junction bases not matched to a gene: 4. The CDR3 is made up of 14 amino acids. The germline CDR1 and CDR2 sequences are KGHSH and LQKENI. The CDR3, as DNA: TGTGCCAGCTCACCGACAGGGGTAGGAGAGACCCAGTACTTC. Its protein product is CASSPTGVGETQYF.

This clone came up a few times. The rearrangement uses TRBV5-4 and TRBJ1-1, with 8 bases identical to TRBD1. The CDR3 length is 14 residues. The germline V gene has CDR1 SGHNT and CDR2 YYREEE (reference sequence). V trimming: 4 bases; J trimming: 7 bases; junction bases outside the gene matches: 9. The CDR3 sequence: CASSRVQGGREAFF. The CDR3 DNA is TGTGCCAGCAGCCGCGTACAGGGGGGCCGTGAAGCTTTCTTT.

This clone showed up just once. The chain links TRBV28 to TRBJ2-5; D is unresolved. Germline values: CDR1 MDHEN, CDR2 SYDVKM. The length of the CDR3 is 16 residues. The V end lost 2 bases, the J end lost 2 bases, and 15 bases lay between the germline ends. CDR3 coding DNA: TGTGCCAGCAGTTTAGGTCCGAAAGCAATTCAAGAGACCCAGTACTTC. Translated: CASSLGPKAIQETQYF.

This chain joins TRBV6-5 and TRBJ2-7; 7 nucleotides match TRBD1. The CDR3 runs 15 residues. Trimming cost V 1 base and J 3 bases; bases outside gene matches: 6. Germline V gives CDR1 MNHEY, CDR2 SVGAGI. In DNA, the CDR3 is TGTGCCAGCAGTTACTATATGACAGGGATCTACGAGCAGTACTTC. Translating gives CASSYYMTGIYEQYF.

Points on this clone: The sample contains more than one DNA sequence encoding this CDR3. CDR3 nucleotides: TGTGCCAGCAGCTTGTCTGGGGCCAACGTCCTGACTTTC. Translated: CASSLSGANVLTF. The chain uses TRBV11-2 and TRBJ2-6; the D is unclear. V lost 3 bases and J 1 base, leaving 1 base between the germline ends. The CDR3 covers 13 residues. Germline CDR1 and CDR2: SGHAT and FQNNGV.

About this clone itself: Other DNA sequences in this specimen translate into the identical CDR3. The chain carries TRBV6-1 and TRBJ1-2; possibly TRBD1 for D (5 bases). Germline V gives CDR1 MNHNS, CDR2 SASEGT. The CDR3 is 14 residues long. Trimming removed 1 base from V and 5 bases from J, with 11 bases in between. The CDR3 is CASSEGQGRYGYTF. The CDR3 region has the DNA TGTGCCAGCAGTGAAGGCCAGGGACGGTATGGCTACACCTTC.

CDR3 loop: CAWNADRSFGHEKLFF. The DNA of the CDR3 is TGTGCCTGGAATGCGGACCGCAGTTTTGGGCACGAAAAACTGTTTTTT. V gene TRBV30 combines with J gene TRBJ1-4; D unclear. V lost 4 bases to trimming and J lost 8 bases, with 23 bases between them. Germline loops: CDR1 GTSNPN, CDR2 SVGIG (reference sequence). The CDR3 runs 16 residues.

This chain links TRBV6-1 with TRBJ2-7, with 9 positions matching TRBD1. CDR1 is MNHNS, CDR2 SASEGT, per germline. J was trimmed by 5 bases and V by 8 bases; bases with no gene match: 10. This CDR3 comprises 14 residues. CDR3 sequence (DNA): TGTGCCAGCTACCGGGACAGGGCGTCTGACGAGCAGTACTTC. Its protein product is CASYRDRASDEQYF.

The V gene is TRBV2, the J gene TRBJ2-7; the match to TRBD2 covers 11 bases. Germline V lookup: CDR1 SNHLY, CDR2 FYNNEI. J was trimmed by 2 bases and V by 7 bases; bases with no gene match: 7. This CDR3 is 15 amino acids long. The CDR3 loop reads CASKSSGRAPYEQYF. The CDR3 DNA reads as TGTGCCAGCAAAAGTAGCGGGAGGGCCCCCTACGAGCAGTACTTC.

CDR3 DNA sequence: TGTGCCAGCACCCGGGTACCGGCCGGGGAGCTGTTTTTT. It encodes CASTRVPAGELFF. The rearrangement links TRBV2 to TRBJ2-2; no definite D call. The CDR3 is 13 amino acids. Trimming stripped 7 bases from V and 6 bases from J, with 12 bases between. Looked up from germline, CDR1 is SNHLY and CDR2 is FYNNEI.

This chain links TRBV5-1 with TRBJ2-5, with TRBD1 identical over 9 bases. The CDR3 extends over 16 amino acids. The V and J ends lost 4 bases and 1 base, in that order; junction bases with no gene match: 8. Looked up from germline, CDR1 is SGHRS and CDR2 is YFSETQ. In DNA, the CDR3 is TGCGCCAGCAGCGGCACCGGGACAGGGTCCCAAGAGACCCAGTACTTC. It codes for CASSGTGTGSQETQYF.